This TCR beta chain was captured by sequencing in a study of response to subunit inactivated influenza vaccine (dated by TCRdb to the late 2010s). In the study overall: Deep quantitative profiling of the T cell receptor repertoire was used in the study to follow responses to a trivalent subunit inactivated influenza vaccine. Points the paper makes about the study in general: It was suggested by the authors that each seasonal influenza vaccination may recruit only a limited number of new T cells.

The library was made by RT-PCR. The data were produced on an Illumina HiSeq 2500. TCRdb reanalyzed the raw reads on its own, using fastp at Q25 for trimming and MiXCR for clone calling, and kept in-frame beta chains. Identical CDR3 proteins give one entry, which carries the most common genes and DNA. Here the sample has about 500,000 distinct CDR3 sequences; 15% to 20% occur a single time. The ten largest account for roughly 3% of the sample. Trimming costs V 1 base and J 2 bases, and their ends lie 6 bases apart. The CDR3 numbers 12 residues from cysteine through phenylalanine. Only the CDR3 DNA is retained, 36 bases long and in frame from the first base. CDR1 and CDR2, per the germline V gene (reference sequence), are DFQATT and SNEGSKA. This clonotype was seen more than once but under ten times. Its cognate antigen has yet to be identified. The sample holds no much larger clone one base away, and base qualities are not on file.

The TCR comes from a man between 45 and 75 years old who received an inactivated influenza vaccine. Donor details come from another sample of the same person, matched by shared clones. The chain is encoded by TRBV20-1 joined to TRBJ2-7; tentative D gene TRBD1, with 5 bases matching. This specimen consisted of CD4+ T cells sorted from PBMCs, obtained around 25 months after vaccination. CDR3 sequence: CSARGRAYEQYF. The DNA sequence follows: TGCAGTGCTAGAGGCAGGGCCTACGAGCAGTACTTC.